This record covers a single T cell receptor beta chain. Libraries were prepared by immunoSEQ multiplex PCR; TCRdb keeps only in-frame clonotypes and omits some of them. This sample carries 200,000 to 250,000 clones, around 90% of them seen once, and the ten largest clones take 6% to 9%. CDR3 size: 19 residues. CDR1 and CDR2 (germline): SGHDT, YYEEEE. The ends lost 4 bases at V and 4 bases at J; junction bases unmatched: 18. This entry belongs to a study of blood T cell repertoires in COVID-19. This clonotype originated in a woman aged 65 to 85 with active or convalescent COVID-19. Sequences were obtained from peripheral blood. The J gene is TRBJ1-3, the V gene TRBV5-6; 9 nucleotides match TRBD1. The CDR3: CASSAPWGTGSSGGNTIYF. The CDR3 DNA reads as TGTGCCAGCAGCGCACCTTGGGGGACAGGGAGTAGTGGCGGAAACACCATATATTTT.